This T cell receptor (beta chain) was recorded in a study of T cells in Graves' hyperthyroidism and ophthalmopathy. In germline, CDR1 is GTSNPN, CDR2 SVGIG (reference sequence). The CDR3 extends over 14 amino acids. V lost 3 bases and J lost 3, with 13 bases in between. Amplification of TCR beta CDR3 regions was performed using RNA transcripts as template. Carried out on the TCR CDR3, a first-round RT-PCR used the HTBI primer set. TCRdb used MiXCR to reprocess the multiplex PCR reads, holding one entry per CDR3 protein. Found here are about 530,000 distinct CDR3 sequences, 17% of them singletons; the top ten hold 17%.

The sequence was collected from a woman between 18 and 29 years old with Graves' ophthalmopathy. Sequences were obtained from blood. This sequence joins TRBV30 and TRBJ2-3; D tentatively fits TRBD1 or TRBD2 (6 bases each). The DNA of the CDR3 is TGTGCCTGGAGCCGGAGGGGGTGGACAGATACGCAGTATTTT. It codes for CAWSRRGWTDTQYF. The whole variable domain, filled in from reference TRBV30 and TRBJ2-3, reads SQTIHQWPATLVQPVGSPLSLECTVEGTSNPNLYWYRQAAGRGLQLLFYSVGIGQISSEVPQNLSASRPQDRQFILSSKKLLLSDSGFYLCAWSRRGWTDTQYFGPGTRLTVL.